This T cell receptor beta chain was captured by sequencing in a study of spatial heterogeneity in lung cancer. TCRdb re-called the 5' RACE reads through MiXCR, storing one row per CDR3 protein. Here the sample spans roughly 15,000 distinct CDR3 sequences, roughly 4% being singletons. This clonotype was recorded at least ten times. Its ends do not fully match the called genes, so a read error is possible. With the library built for alpha chains, this beta chain is off target and its frequency is not meaningful. Time point of the sample: sample taken at primary tumor resection. Germline CDR1 SSHAT, CDR2 FNYEAQ (reference sequence). The CDR3 length is 15 residues.

The clonotype comes from a male donor with early-stage non-small cell lung cancer. V and J are TRBV7-7 and TRBJ2-5; 10 bases map to TRBD1. Material: normal lung tissue next to the tumor, obtained at surgery. The CDR3 DNA follows: TGTGCTAGCAGCAGAGACAGGGGGCTCCAAGAGACCCAGTACTTC. Protein product: CASSRDRGLQETQYF.